The 28 T cell receptor beta chains below come from one sample, sequenced in a study of blood T cells in healthy people across ages. A second PCR, run for roughly 7 to 11 cycles, used a sample-barcoded 5' primer plus a J-beta primer mix. TCRdb reanalysed the 5' RACE reads using MiXCR and keeps one entry per CDR3 protein. The sample carries approximately 770,000 distinct CDR3 sequences, 58% recorded once. Source material: blood. The receptors were gathered from a man in his thirties or forties in good health.

For the CDR3, the DNA is TGCGCCAGCAGCCAAGGACTAGCGGGCCCCCATGAGCAGTTCTTC. Translating gives CASSQGLAGPHEQFF. V is TRBV4-3 and J is TRBJ2-1; TRBD2 matches at 10 bases. CDR1 is LGHNA, CDR2 YSLEER, per germline. The V segment lost 1 base and the J segment 8 bases; nucleotides outside the gene matches: 5. The CDR3 covers 15 residues.

V usage is TRBV9 and J usage is TRBJ1-2; D gene unclear. Germline values: CDR1 SGDLS, CDR2 YYNGEE. There are 12 residues in the CDR3. The germline V and J ends were trimmed by 0 bases and 9 bases, with 9 bases remaining between them. CDR3 region: CASSVDFQSYTF. CDR3 nucleotides: TGTGCCAGCAGCGTAGACTTTCAGAGCTACACCTTC.

This clonotype was recorded once. The V call is TRBV7-2, the J call TRBJ2-2; 10 nucleotides agree with TRBD1. Germline V gene lookup returns CDR1 SGHTA and CDR2 FQGNSA. This CDR3 is 17 amino acids long. Unmatched junction bases numbered 11, after V lost 6 bases and J lost 4 bases. The CDR3 here is CASSRSTGTGVTGELFF. Written as DNA, the CDR3 is TGTGCCAGCAGTCGATCTACCGGGACAGGGGTCACCGGGGAGCTGTTTTTT.

This clonotype was detected only once. The CDR3 coding sequence is TGTGCCAGCAGCCATACGGGGGTCGGCGGAGAAGCAGTTATAGGGACCCAGTACTTC. Translating gives CASSHTGVGGEAVIGTQYF. The J gene is TRBJ2-5, the V gene TRBV14, with TRBD2 as a possible D gene (6 bases). V lost 3 bases and J 7 bases, leaving 30 bases between the germline ends. The CDR3 consists of 19 residues. Germline loops: CDR1 SGHDN, CDR2 FVKESK.

This clonotype has more than one count but fewer than ten. The chain is built from TRBV27 and TRBJ2-6, with 7 bases aligning to TRBD2. V dropped 6 bases and J dropped 1; count of bases not matched to a gene: 3. The CDR3 sequence is 15 residues long. CDR1 MNHEY and CDR2 SMNVEV come from the germline V gene (reference sequence). The CDR3 is CASRLGGSGANVLTF. CDR3 DNA sequence: TGTGCCAGCAGGTTGGGGGGGTCTGGGGCCAACGTCCTGACTTTC.

The gene calls are TRBV4-3 and TRBJ2-4; 7 bases line up with TRBD1. The ends lost 3 bases at V and 4 bases at J; junction bases unmatched: 3. The germline V gene encodes CDR1 LGHNA and CDR2 YSLEER. The CDR3 is 14 residues long. In nucleotides, the CDR3 is TGCGCCAGCAGCCATGGGACAGAGAAAAACATTCAGTACTTC. Translating gives CASSHGTEKNIQYF.

The rearrangement links TRBV11-2 to TRBJ2-7, with TRBD1 as a possible D gene (5 bases). This CDR3 has 15 residues. Per the germline V gene, CDR1 is SGHAT and CDR2 is FQNNGV. Trimming left V 3 bases short and J 5 bases short, with 17 bases between. Here the CDR3 DNA reads TGTGCCAGCAGCTTTATCAGGGTCCCGAACCACGAGCAGTACTTC. This gives the protein CASSFIRVPNHEQYF.

The V and J genes are TRBV29-1 and TRBJ1-1; D unclear. Germline CDR1 is SQVTM and CDR2 is ANQGSEA. This CDR3 has 13 amino acids. V was shortened by 6 bases and J by 1 base, with 12 bases between the two germline ends. The CDR3 loop reads CSVKLISNTEAFF. The CDR3 nucleotides read TGCAGCGTCAAACTTATTTCGAACACTGAAGCTTTCTTT.

This clonotype was found a few times. The V and J genes are TRBV10-3 and TRBJ2-6, with no clear D. Per the germline V gene, CDR1 is ENHRY and CDR2 is SYGVKD. Trimming cost V 6 bases and J 1 base, with 10 bases left between them. CDR3 size: 15 residues. CDR3 sequence (DNA): TGTGCCATCAGGACAAGTGCTTCTGGGGCCAACGTCCTGACTTTC. Residues: CAIRTSASGANVLTF.

V usage is TRBV27 and J usage is TRBJ2-1, with 9 bases fitting TRBD1. V dropped 7 bases and J dropped 7; count of bases not matched to a gene: 14. Germline lookup yields CDR1 MNHEY and CDR2 SMNVEV (reference sequence). This CDR3 contains 16 residues. The CDR3 DNA is TGTGCCAGCAATAAGGGTAGGGGACAGGGATTAAATGAGCAGTTCTTC. Its translation is CASNKGRGQGLNEQFF.

The V gene is TRBV29-1, the J gene TRBJ1-1; D is ambiguous. V was trimmed by 6 bases and J by 0 bases, leaving 11 bases between them. Germline CDR1 SQVTM, CDR2 ANQGSEA. This CDR3 contains 13 residues. The CDR3, as DNA: TGCAGCGTCAGCGAGGGTATGAACACTGAAGCTTTCTTT. Residues: CSVSEGMNTEAFF.

The chain joins TRBV5-1 to TRBJ2-2, with D tentatively TRBD1 (5 bases). The CDR3 contains 16 residues. Looked up from germline, CDR1 is SGHRS and CDR2 is YFSETQ. Trimming removed 1 base at V and 5 bases at J, with 15 bases between. DNA of the CDR3: TGCGCCAGCAGCTTGACTCGCCGACAGTCAACCGGGGAGCTGTTTTTT. Its translation is CASSLTRRQSTGELFF.

The genes are TRBV10-3 and TRBJ2-5; D remains unclear. The CDR3 extends over 12 amino acids. Germline CDR1 and CDR2: ENHRY and SYGVKD. Trimming shortened V by 10 bases and J by 9 bases, and 18 bases separated the two germline ends. CDR3 nucleotides: TGTGCCACCGCCTCCAGTATGCTGGCCCAGTACTTC. This codes for CATASSMLAQYF.

The chain joins TRBV30 to TRBJ2-6; no reliable D call. Germline values: CDR1 GTSNPN, CDR2 SVGIG (reference sequence). Trimming cost V 4 bases and J 1 base, with 5 bases left between them. The CDR3 has 13 residues. The DNA for the CDR3 is TGTGCCTGGACCTCGTCTGGGGCCAACGTCCTGACTTTC. It codes for CAWTSSGANVLTF.

The V call is TRBV2, the J call TRBJ2-5, with D unclear. This CDR3 spans 13 amino acids. With 4 bases removed from V and 2 bases from J, the gap between germline ends came to 8 bases. Per the germline V gene, CDR1 is SNHLY and CDR2 is FYNNEI. CDR3 amino acids: CASSGVDQETQYF. The CDR3 DNA reads as TGTGCCAGCAGTGGGGTGGATCAAGAGACCCAGTACTTC.

The chain carries TRBV7-2 and TRBJ2-1, with TRBD2 matching over 13 bases. The J call may be faulty, since TRBJ2-7 better matches the DNA end. CDR3 length equals 15 residues. The V gene's germline CDR1 is SGHTA and CDR2 FQGNSA. CDR3 DNA: TGTGCCAGCAGCACTCGGACTAGCGGGGGATTTGAGCAGTACTTC. Amino acid sequence: CASSTRTSGGFEQYF.

This chain connects TRBV27 to TRBJ1-2; TRBD1 aligns across 8 bases. The J segment lost 4 bases and the V segment lost 5 bases, leaving 9 bases of the junction unmatched. Germline V gives CDR1 MNHEY, CDR2 SMNVEV (reference sequence). The CDR3 totals 15 residues. The CDR3 nucleotides read TGTGCCAGCAGTAGCCCAGGGACAGGACTCTATGGCTACACCTTC. Its protein is CASSSPGTGLYGYTF.

The rearrangement links TRBV20-1 to TRBJ2-5; D gene unclear. The CDR3 is made up of 12 amino acids. The germline V gene encodes CDR1 DFQATT and CDR2 SNEGSKA (reference sequence). Between the trimmed V and J ends, which lost 1 base and 2 bases, there was a span of 5 bases. CDR3 region: CSARVGQETQYF. CDR3 nucleotides: TGCAGTGCTAGAGTTGGGCAAGAGACCCAGTACTTC.

V usage is TRBV7-2 and J usage is TRBJ2-7; TRBD1 agrees at 9 bases. The CDR3 has 14 amino acids. CDR1 and CDR2 (germline): SGHTA, FQGNSA. With 5 bases clipped from V and 6 bases from J, the junction kept 8 bases outside the gene matches. CDR3 coding DNA: TGTGCCAGCAGCCCCGGGACAGGGTACGGCGAGCAGTACTTC. The encoded protein is CASSPGTGYGEQYF.

This clonotype was counted between two and nine times. The chain links TRBV24-1 to TRBJ2-1, with a weak D call TRBD2 (5 bases). The CDR3 spans 12 residues. Germline values: CDR1 KGHDR, CDR2 SFDVKD. V was pared by 9 bases and J by 5 bases, with 10 bases between. As DNA, the CDR3 is TGTGCCACCCGTGGGCGGGACAATGAGCAGTTCTTC. This encodes CATRGRDNEQFF.

The CDR3 loop reads CASSVGQGTKNIQYF. Here the CDR3 DNA reads TGTGCCAGCAGTGTGGGACAGGGGACCAAAAACATTCAGTACTTC. The V call is TRBV2, the J call TRBJ2-4; 10 bases are shared with TRBD1. Looked up from germline, CDR1 is SNHLY and CDR2 is FYNNEI. V lost 4 bases and J lost 2; bases outside the gene matches: 2. CDR3 size: 15 residues.

This chain uses TRBV3-1 with TRBJ1-6; D remains ambiguous. Trimming shortened V by 1 base and J by 2 bases, and 12 bases separated the two germline ends. Per germline, CDR1 LGHDT and CDR2 YNNKEL (reference sequence). The CDR3 extends over 17 amino acids. This CDR3 is CASSQGYWAPYNSPLHF. The CDR3 bases are TGTGCCAGCAGCCAAGGATACTGGGCCCCCTATAATTCACCCCTCCACTTT.

The sample holds a few counts of this clonotype. The chain links TRBV4-2 to TRBJ2-5; 10 bases align to TRBD2. Germline V gives CDR1 LGHNA, CDR2 YNFKEQ. The trim removed 5 bases at V and 5 bases at J, leaving 8 bases unmatched. CDR3 length equals 15 residues. The CDR3 spells CASSYQRGGAETQYF. The CDR3 DNA reads TGTGCCAGCAGCTACCAGCGGGGGGGCGCGGAGACCCAGTACTTC.

The chain combines TRBV9 with TRBJ2-7, with D tentatively TRBD1 (6 bases). Trimming pared 0 bases from V and 4 bases from J, leaving 17 bases between. The CDR3 runs 16 residues. Germline values: CDR1 SGDLS, CDR2 YYNGEE. The CDR3 sequence: CASSVDAQQGRYEQYF. The CDR3 DNA follows: TGTGCCAGCAGCGTAGATGCTCAACAGGGACGGTACGAGCAGTACTTC.

This clonotype appeared a few times. The chain is built from TRBV12-5 and TRBJ2-5, with unresolved D. There are 13 residues in the CDR3. V lost 7 bases and J 4 bases, leaving 13 bases between the germline ends. Germline values: CDR1 LGHNT, CDR2 FRNRAP. CDR3 residues: CASAPGYGETQYF. Written as DNA, the CDR3 is TGTGCTAGTGCCCCCGGGTACGGAGAGACCCAGTACTTC.

V and J are TRBV4-3 and TRBJ2-7; 11 bases are a match to TRBD1. The ends lost 3 bases at V and 0 bases at J; junction bases unmatched: 7. The CDR3 is made up of 17 amino acids. The germline V gene encodes CDR1 LGHNA and CDR2 YSLEER. The CDR3 here is CASSQLTGTGGSYEQYF. The CDR3 bases are TGCGCCAGCAGCCAGCTCACCGGGACAGGGGGCTCCTACGAGCAGTACTTC.

The CDR3 reads CSVDRVDTGELFF. The CDR3 DNA follows: TGCAGCGTTGACAGGGTCGACACCGGGGAGCTGTTTTTT. The chain has TRBV29-1 and TRBJ2-2; perhaps TRBD1 as D (5 bases). The CDR3 has 13 residues. The germline V gene has CDR1 SQVTM and CDR2 ANQGSEA. V dropped 3 bases and J dropped 3 bases, with 8 bases sitting between them.

The genes are TRBV9 and TRBJ2-5, with a tentative D call TRBD2 (5 bases). V was cut by 0 bases and J by 5 bases, with 8 bases left in between. Germline V lookup: CDR1 SGDLS, CDR2 YYNGEE. The CDR3 extends over 13 amino acids. CDR3 residues: CASSVAGSETQYF. CDR3 in DNA: TGTGCCAGCAGCGTAGCGGGGTCGGAGACCCAGTACTTC.